The next 4 T cell receptor beta chains were all read from a single sample in a study of cytomegalovirus exposure and HLA in healthy donors. It was with 60 Vbeta and 13 Jbeta primers that the PCR ran. Clones were read by immunoSEQ multiplex PCR, and TCRdb kept only the in-frame ones, dropping some. Of approximately 170,000 clones in the sample, roughly three quarters are singletons; the top ten hold roughly 1.5%. The sample comprised PBMCs. The receptors stem from a woman in her late teens or twenties in good health and CMV-seronegative.

CDR3 in amino acids: CASSPGTELYEQYF. In DNA, the CDR3 is TGCGCCAGCAGCCCAGGGACAGAACTCTACGAGCAGTACTTC. The chain links TRBV5-1 to TRBJ2-7, with TRBD1 matching over 7 bases. With V trimmed by 4 bases and J by 3 bases, 7 bases remained unmatched. This CDR3 has 14 residues. The germline V gene has CDR1 SGHRS and CDR2 YFSETQ.

Points on this clone: Sequence at one end of the junction differs from germline and may be a read error. This chain links TRBV28 with TRBJ2-5, with D uncertain. Germline CDR1 and CDR2: MDHEN and SYDVKM. The CDR3 is 9 amino acids. The CDR3 DNA sequence: TGTGCCAGCAGTTCCCCCTTCGACTTC. Amino acid sequence: CASSSPFDF.

Points on this clone: Other DNA sequences in this specimen translate into the identical CDR3. The chain carries TRBV28 and TRBJ1-2; maybe TRBD1 (6 bases). Trimming left V 4 bases short and J 5 bases short, with 8 bases between. This CDR3 comprises 12 residues. In germline, CDR1 is MDHEN, CDR2 SYDVKM. The DNA for the CDR3 is TGTGCCAGCAGTTCGCAGGGGTATGGCTACACCTTC. Translating gives CASSSQGYGYTF.

V gene TRBV7-8 combines with J gene TRBJ1-1; D gene uncertain. CDR3 size: 14 residues. Per the germline V gene, CDR1 is SGHVS and CDR2 is FQNEAQ. The ends were cut back, 6 bases at V and 1 base at J, with 12 bases in the middle. CDR3 in DNA: TGTGCCAGCAGTTTCAGGTCAGAGAACACTGAAGCTTTCTTT. Protein product: CASSFRSENTEAFF.